This TCR beta chain was captured in a study of graft-versus-host responses after intestinal transplantation. TCRdb's copy holds only in-frame clones and misses some; the assay was immunoSEQ multiplex PCR. The table records 25,000 or so clones, 85% to 95% of them present only once. Trimming shortened V by 2 bases and J by 4 bases, and 14 bases separated the two germline ends. CDR1 and CDR2 (germline): MNHNS, SASEGT. CDR3 length equals 15 residues. The sequencing here drew on PBMCs, taken 39 days after intestinal transplant. The chain is built from TRBV6-1 and TRBJ1-1; D gene ambiguous. The origin of this receptor is a human patient who received an intestinal transplant, so some T cells may come from the graft donor. The CDR3 region is CASSENKGMGTEAFF. The CDR3 DNA reads TGTGCCAGCAGTGAAAATAAGGGAATGGGCACTGAAGCTTTCTTT.